These 20 T cell receptor beta chains were sequenced from one sample in a study of CD8+CD57+ T cells in acquired aplastic anemia. The template used for profiling TCR beta VDJ and CDR3 was genomic DNA. TCRdb reanalysed the reads using MiXCR and keeps one entry per CDR3 protein. The repertoire has under 250,000 distinct CDR3 sequences, 34% of them found once; the top ten carry around 1.1%. The sequenced material came from sorted CD4+, CD8+, or CD8+CD57+ T cells (not recorded which) from PBMCs. Source of these receptors: a human donor in good health, serving as a control.

This clonotype was detected only a few times. V is TRBV15 and J is TRBJ1-6; a possible D gene is TRBD1 (6 bases). Germline-derived CDR1 and CDR2 are LNHNV and YYDKDF (reference sequence). The V gene lost 3 bases and the J gene lost 12 bases, with 9 bases spanning the gap. The CDR3 contains 12 residues. The CDR3 DNA reads TGTGCCACCAGCAGTCAAGGGGGACCCCTCCACTTT. Translation gives CATSSQGGPLHF.

As concerns this clonotype: This may be a read error: a much more frequent sequence differs by one nucleotide. The rearrangement joins TRBV4-2 to TRBJ1-2, with D possibly TRBD1 on 6 matching bases. This CDR3 is 15 amino acids long. Germline lookup yields CDR1 LGHNA and CDR2 YNFKEQ. CDR3 DNA: TGTGCCAGCAGCCAAGAATGGGGGCAAATGCGTGGCTCCACCTTC. Translation: CASSQEWGQMRGSTF.

This clonotype was observed many times. The rearrangement links TRBV19 to TRBJ2-1; D gene unclear. This CDR3 has 11 residues. Germline CDR1 LNHDA, CDR2 SQIVND (reference sequence). V was clipped by 2 bases and J by 10 bases, with 6 bases between them. The CDR3 reads CASSIYSEQFF. The CDR3 coding sequence is TGTGCCAGTAGTATATACAGCGAGCAGTTCTTC.

On this clonotype itself: Just one base apart from a much larger clone, this may be a read error. The gene calls are TRBV19 and TRBJ2-7, with D perhaps TRBD1 or TRBD2 (5 bases each). Germline CDR1 and CDR2: LNHDA and SQIVND (reference sequence). The V end lost 4 bases, the J end lost 2 bases, and 12 bases lay between the germline ends. This CDR3 is 14 amino acids long. The CDR3 sequence is CASSKGDLPYEQYF. Written as DNA, the CDR3 is TGTGCCAGTAGTAAAGGGGACCTCCCCTACGAGCAGTACTTC.

The chain has TRBV5-4 and TRBJ2-3; D is possibly TRBD1 (5 bases). The J call is doubtful: the DNA matches TRBJ1-5 better. The germline CDR1 and CDR2 sequences are SGHNT and YYREEE (reference sequence). The CDR3 totals 18 residues. In DNA, the CDR3 is TGTGCCAGCAGCTTGGGAATGGGACTAGCGGGGTACACAGATACGCAGCATTTT. It codes for CASSLGMGLAGYTDTQHF.

This clonotype was found many times. This chain joins TRBV2 and TRBJ2-4; TRBD1 is a possible D gene (5 bases). The CDR3 spans 12 residues. Trimming removed 6 bases at V and 6 bases at J, with 9 bases between. The germline V gene encodes CDR1 SNHLY and CDR2 FYNNEI. In DNA, the CDR3 is TGTGCCAGCAGCCGAGACAGAAACATTCAGTACTTC. Translation gives CASSRDRNIQYF.

In its sample, this clonotype was seen a few times. Here the CDR3 reads CASSKGRGGNTDTQYF. In nucleotides, the CDR3 is TGTGCCAGCAGCAAGGGGCGGGGGGGCAACACAGATACGCAGTATTTT. The V call is TRBV4-2, the J call TRBJ2-3; 9 nucleotides align to TRBD2. The CDR3 is 16 amino acids. The J segment lost 2 bases and the V segment lost 5 bases, leaving 8 bases of the junction unmatched. The germline gives CDR1 LGHNA, CDR2 YNFKEQ.

This chain uses TRBV12-3 or TRBV12-4 with TRBJ2-5, with 16 nucleotides matching TRBD2. This CDR3 is 17 amino acids long. V trimming: 3 bases; J trimming: 2 bases; junction bases outside the gene matches: 3. CDR3 DNA sequence: TGTGCCAGCAGTTTGGGACTAGCGGGGGGGGCACAAGAGACCCAGTACTTC. It codes for CASSLGLAGGAQETQYF.

This clonotype has a count of ten or more. The chain joins TRBV10-3 to TRBJ1-4; possibly TRBD1 for D (6 bases). Per germline, CDR1 ENHRY and CDR2 SYGVKD. This CDR3 is 15 amino acids long. Trimming removed 2 bases from V and 0 bases from J, with 7 bases in between. CDR3 nucleotides: TGTGCCATCAGTGAGGGACAGACAACTAATGAAAAACTGTTTTTT. It is translated as CAISEGQTTNEKLFF.

Many counts were recorded for this clonotype. This chain joins TRBV20-1 and TRBJ1-2; D gene ambiguous. The CDR3 is made up of 11 amino acids. Germline V gene lookup returns CDR1 DFQATT and CDR2 SNEGSKA (reference sequence). CDR3 in amino acids: CSAERNYGYTF. The CDR3 DNA follows: TGCAGCGCCGAACGGAACTATGGCTACACCTTC.

This clonotype occurred once. Given a much more abundant clone one base away, this may be a read error. The rearrangement links TRBV19 to TRBJ2-1, with a tentative D call TRBD2 (7 bases). Trimming pared 7 bases from V and 5 bases from J, leaving 18 bases between. Germline V lookup: CDR1 LNHDA, CDR2 SQIVND (reference sequence). The CDR3 sequence is 15 residues long. CDR3 bases: TGTGCCAGTAAGACGGGGGGCCACCCAGACAATGAGCAGTTCTTC. This encodes CASKTGGHPDNEQFF.

In this sample, this clonotype turned up many times. This rearrangement joins TRBV29-1 to TRBJ2-4; the D gene could be TRBD1 or TRBD2 (5 bases each). The CDR3 consists of 15 residues. V dropped 1 base and J dropped 0 bases, with 10 bases sitting between them. From germline, CDR1 is SQVTM and CDR2 ANQGSEA. CDR3 sequence reads: CSVEGGSQAKNIQYF. In DNA form, the CDR3 reads TGCAGCGTTGAAGGGGGGAGCCAAGCCAAAAACATTCAGTACTTC.

This clonotype has a count of ten or more. The gene calls are TRBV7-2 and TRBJ2-1, with D perhaps TRBD1 or TRBD2 (6 bases each). Germline-derived CDR1 and CDR2 are SGHTA and FQGNSA. Trimming took off 5 bases at V and 5 bases at J, with 19 bases between the two ends. The CDR3 spans 16 residues. The CDR3 DNA sequence: TGTGCCAGCAGCCTACGGGGGCGGGTTGGGGACAATGAGCAGTTCTTC. Its translation: CASSLRGRVGDNEQFF.

The gene calls are TRBV7-9 and TRBJ1-4; tentative D call: TRBD1 (5 bases). The CDR3 is made up of 15 amino acids. Trimming left V 0 bases short and J 8 bases short, with 13 bases between. The germline CDR1 and CDR2 sequences are SEHNR and FQNEAQ (reference sequence). The CDR3 loop reads CASSLAGGTGEKLFF. The CDR3 DNA is TGTGCCAGCAGCTTAGCGGGGGGGACTGGCGAAAAACTGTTTTTT.

A single count supports this clonotype. The chain carries TRBV7-2 and TRBJ2-7; unclear D gene. Trimming took 1 base from V and 3 from J, leaving 7 bases between them. CDR3 length: 13 amino acids. Germline CDR1 and CDR2: SGHTA and FQGNSA. CDR3 sequence reads: CASSLEQVYEQYF. The CDR3 coding sequence is TGTGCCAGCAGCTTAGAACAAGTCTACGAGCAGTACTTC.

The sample holds one count of this clonotype. DNA of the CDR3: TGTGCCAGCAGCGTATCACACACTGAGGGTTCTGAAGCTTTCTTT. It yields the protein CASSVSHTEGSEAFF. The chain uses TRBV9 and TRBJ1-1; D is ambiguous. The ends were cut back, 1 base at V and 6 bases at J, with 16 bases in the middle. The CDR3 extends over 15 amino acids. From germline, CDR1 is SGDLS and CDR2 YYNGEE. Full variable domain (remainder filled in from reference TRBV9 and TRBJ1-1): DSGVTQTPKHLITATGQRVTLRCSPRSGDLSVYWYQQSLDQGLQFLIQYYNGEERAKGNILERFSAQQFPDLHSELNLSSLELGDSALYFCASSVSHTEGSEAFFGQGTRLTVV.

The table lists this clonotype with many counts. J is TRBJ2-7 and V is TRBV6-1, with D maybe TRBD2 (6 bases). The CDR3 has 13 residues. Germline V lookup: CDR1 MNHNS, CDR2 SASEGT. V lost 10 bases and J lost 7, with 20 bases in between. As DNA, the CDR3 is TGTGCCACCCGGAGGGGCGAAGGGAATGAGCAGTACTTC. Translating it yields CATRRGEGNEQYF.

This clonotype turned up a few times. The V gene is TRBV15, the J gene TRBJ2-3, with a tentative D call TRBD1 (5 bases). The CDR3 is 12 residues long. Germline V CDR1 and CDR2: LNHNV, YYDKDF (reference sequence). Here the CDR3 DNA reads TGTGCTCCCCCGACAGGCACAGATACGCAGTATTTT. This encodes CAPPTGTDTQYF.

The genes are TRBV5-1 and TRBJ1-1; the D is unclear. Germline-derived CDR1 and CDR2 are SGHRS and YFSETQ. Trimming took off 0 bases at V and 9 bases at J, with 21 bases between the two ends. The CDR3 runs 16 residues. CDR3 sequence: CASSLAVTAAGVKAFF. The CDR3 coding sequence is TGCGCCAGCAGCTTGGCAGTCACGGCGGCCGGGGTTAAAGCTTTCTTT.

This clonotype was seen only a few times. A much larger clone lies a single base off, so this may be a read error. This chain links TRBV20-1 with TRBJ1-2; D unclear. Germline CDR1 is DFQATT and CDR2 is SNEGSKA (reference sequence). V lost 6 bases and J lost 8, with 19 bases in between. This CDR3 is built from 13 residues. CDR3 nucleotide sequence: TGCAGTGCCAGACCTGACACCAGCCAGGGCTACACCTTC. Translated: CSARPDTSQGYTF.